The 30 T cell receptor beta chains given below trace back to one sample, sequenced in a study of technical replicates of blood from several donors. TCRdb keeps only in-frame clones here, not all; method: immunoSEQ multiplex PCR. The sample carries approximately 81,000 clones, more than 90% recorded once. Sequencing was done on a sample of T cells isolated from PBMCs. Receptors were obtained from a human donor in good health.

The chain links TRBV6-5 to TRBJ1-1, with TRBD1 as a possible D gene (6 bases). V was shortened by 2 bases and J by 4 bases, with 14 bases between the two germline ends. The CDR3 is 15 amino acids. Germline loops: CDR1 MNHEY, CDR2 SVGAGI. CDR3 sequence reads: CASSYPTGRGTEAFF. As DNA, the CDR3 is TGTGCCAGCAGTTACCCCACAGGGCGCGGCACTGAAGCTTTCTTT.

The genes are TRBV15 and TRBJ2-5; the D gene is possibly TRBD1 (5 bases). This CDR3 has 15 amino acids. CDR1 is LNHNV, CDR2 YYDKDF, per germline (reference sequence). V lost 0 bases and J 3 bases, leaving 11 bases between the germline ends. CDR3 coding DNA: TGTGCCACCAGCAGAGATAGGGGCACAGAAGAGACCCAGTACTTC. The encoded protein is CATSRDRGTEETQYF.

V is TRBV19 and J is TRBJ1-5; 8 bases fit TRBD1. The CDR3 length is 16 residues. Losses at the gene ends were 4 bases for V and 4 bases for J; bases not matched to a gene: 9. The germline CDR1 and CDR2 sequences are LNHDA and SQIVND (reference sequence). The CDR3 loop reads CASSRVGDRSNQPQHF. The CDR3 nucleotides are TGTGCCAGTAGTAGGGTCGGGGACAGGTCTAATCAGCCCCAGCATTTT.

J is TRBJ1-4 and V is TRBV5-8; D ambiguous. Trimming removed 0 bases from V and 8 bases from J, with 11 bases in between. The CDR3 sequence is 14 residues long. Germline values: CDR1 SGHTS, CDR2 YDEGEE. The DNA for the CDR3 is TGTGCCAGCAGCTTGGTTGGGTTGCGGGAAAAACTGTTTTTT. This translates into CASSLVGLREKLFF. The full variable domain, completed using reference TRBV5-8 and TRBJ1-4, is EAGVTQSPTHLIKTRGQQATLRCSPISGHTSVYWYQQALGLGLQFLLWYDEGEERNRGNFPPRFSGRQFPNYSSELNVNALELEDSALYLCASSLVGLREKLFFGSGTQLSVL.

This clone has a single count. The CDR3 protein is CASSQIPQGADTEAFF. For the CDR3, the DNA is TGTGCCAGCTCACAAATTCCGCAGGGGGCGGACACTGAAGCTTTCTTT. The chain has TRBV18 and TRBJ1-1; 8 bases match TRBD1. Germline assignment: CDR1 KGHSH and CDR2 LQKENI. V shed 4 bases, J shed 3 bases, and the junction held 10 bases outside the gene matches. The CDR3 contains 16 residues.

The chain has TRBV7-8 and TRBJ2-1, with TRBD1 identical over 7 bases. The CDR3 loop spans 16 amino acids. Germline V gene sequence: CDR1 SGHVS, CDR2 FQNEAQ. J was trimmed by 2 bases and V by 5 bases; bases with no gene match: 9. The DNA for the CDR3 is TGTGCCAGCAGCCGACAGGGTTCAGACCCCTACAATGAGCAGTTCTTC. This encodes CASSRQGSDPYNEQFF.

The gene calls are TRBV4-3 and TRBJ2-7; D not resolved. This CDR3 is built from 13 residues. The V and J ends lost 6 bases and 3 bases respectively, with 12 bases between them. Germline V gives CDR1 LGHNA, CDR2 YSLEER. CDR3 sequence: CASSSSSGYEQYF. The CDR3 DNA follows: TGCGCCAGCAGTTCGAGCTCCGGCTACGAGCAGTACTTC.

The rearrangement links TRBV14 to TRBJ2-7, with D perhaps TRBD1 (6 bases). CDR1 is SGHDN, CDR2 FVKESK, per germline. The CDR3 is 12 amino acids. Trimming pared 1 base from V and 5 bases from J, leaving 6 bases between. CDR3 sequence reads: CASSQAGDEQYF. As DNA, the CDR3 is TGTGCCAGCAGCCAAGCAGGGGACGAGCAGTACTTC.

The rearrangement joins TRBV4-1 to TRBJ2-7; D is possibly TRBD1 (6 bases). Trimming removed 1 base from V and 4 bases from J, with 17 bases in between. The germline V gene encodes CDR1 MGHRA and CDR2 YSYEKL. This CDR3 spans 16 amino acids. CDR3: CASSQAEDSLVYEQYF. DNA for the CDR3: TGCGCCAGCAGCCAAGCAGAGGACAGCTTAGTTTACGAGCAGTACTTC.

The chain uses TRBV19 and TRBJ2-1; 8 bases match TRBD2. Trimming took 3 bases from V and 5 from J; bases not matched to a gene: 9. Germline V lookup: CDR1 LNHDA, CDR2 SQIVND (reference sequence). The CDR3 runs 16 residues. CDR3 protein: CASSMKGGRPNNEQFF. The CDR3, as DNA: TGTGCCAGTAGTATGAAGGGCGGGAGGCCCAACAATGAGCAGTTCTTC.

The J gene is TRBJ1-2, the V gene TRBV5-1; 9 bases align to TRBD1. CDR3 length equals 16 residues. V dropped 2 bases and J dropped 6; count of bases not matched to a gene: 11. Germline CDR1 is SGHRS and CDR2 is YFSETQ. Written as DNA, the CDR3 is TGCGCCAGCAGCTTACAGGGGACAGGGAGTCTTGATGGCTACACCTTC. It is translated as CASSLQGTGSLDGYTF.

The CDR3 region is CASTEAGRKYEQYF. The CDR3 coding sequence is TGTGCCAGCACCGAGGCGGGAAGAAAGTACGAGCAGTACTTC. This chain links TRBV2 with TRBJ2-7; D perhaps matches TRBD2 (6 bases). Germline V gene data show CDR1 as SNHLY and CDR2 as FYNNEI. The CDR3 sequence is 14 residues long. The V end was cut by 7 bases, the J end by 4 bases, with 17 bases between.

The V call is TRBV13, the J call TRBJ2-7, with D tentatively TRBD2 (6 bases). Germline V CDR1 and CDR2: PRHDT, FYEKMQ (reference sequence). The V end was cut by 3 bases, the J end by 1 base, with 19 bases between. The CDR3 contains 17 residues. Here the CDR3 reads CASSFLEVGSLSYEQYF. CDR3 DNA: TGTGCCAGCAGCTTCCTCGAGGTCGGGAGCCTTTCCTACGAGCAGTACTTC.

The V gene is TRBV11-2, the J gene TRBJ2-1, with 12 bases identical to TRBD1. This CDR3 comprises 14 residues. Unmatched junction bases numbered 8, after V lost 11 bases and J lost 6 bases. From germline, CDR1 is SGHAT and CDR2 FQNNGV. CDR3 sequence (DNA): TGTGCCGGTAGCCGGGACAGGGGGCCCAATGAGCAGTTCTTC. This translates into CAGSRDRGPNEQFF.

V is TRBV10-3 and J is TRBJ2-7; tentative D call: TRBD2 (5 bases). Trimming took 4 bases from V and 3 from J, leaving 10 bases between them. Germline-derived CDR1 and CDR2 are ENHRY and SYGVKD. The CDR3 contains 13 residues. Written as DNA, the CDR3 is TGTGCCATCAGTGCAGCGGATGTCTACGAGCAGTACTTC. Translating it yields CAISAADVYEQYF.

The V and J genes are TRBV11-2 and TRBJ2-5, with 8 positions matching TRBD2. The CDR3 has 16 amino acids. Germline V gene lookup returns CDR1 SGHAT and CDR2 FQNNGV. V lost 6 bases and J lost 4; bases outside the gene matches: 13. The CDR3 coding sequence is TGTGCCAGCAGGCCTTTACGTCGCGGGAGGAGAGAGACCCAGTACTTC. Residues: CASRPLRRGRRETQYF. Variable domain in full (rest from reference TRBV11-2 and TRBJ2-5): EAGVAQSPRYKIIEKRQSVAFWCNPISGHATLYWYQQILGQGPKLLIQFQNNGVVDDSQLPKDRFSAERLKGVDSTLKIQPAKLEDSAVYLCASRPLRRGRRETQYFGPGTRLLVL.

This chain links TRBV27 with TRBJ2-5; 7 nucleotides align to TRBD1. Losses at the gene ends were 5 bases for V and 4 bases for J; bases not matched to a gene: 10. CDR3 length: 15 residues. Germline loops: CDR1 MNHEY, CDR2 SMNVEV (reference sequence). The CDR3 is CASSPRQGYLETQYF. For the CDR3, the DNA is TGTGCCAGCAGTCCCCGACAGGGTTATCTAGAGACCCAGTACTTC.

The chain links TRBV11-3 to TRBJ2-2; a possible D gene is TRBD1 (6 bases). Germline V gene sequence: CDR1 SGHNT, CDR2 YENEEA. CDR3 size: 16 residues. The germline V and J ends were trimmed by 11 bases and 4 bases, with 23 bases remaining between them. As DNA, the CDR3 is TGTGCCCCAGCGGTATTTAGGGGGAGAGCCACCGGGGAGCTGTTTTTT. This gives the protein CAPAVFRGRATGELFF. The full variable domain, rest sourced from reference TRBV11-3 and TRBJ2-2, is EAGVVQSPRYKIIEKKQPVAFWCNPISGHNTLYWYLQNLGQGPELLIRYENEEAVDDSQLPKDRFSAERLKGVDSTLKIQPAELGDSAVYLCAPAVFRGRATGELFFGEGSRLTVL.

The J gene is TRBJ2-3, the V gene TRBV7-9; 11 bases map to TRBD1. V lost 11 bases to trimming and J lost 4 bases; unmatched junction nucleotides: 11. The CDR3 loop spans 15 amino acids. CDR1 and CDR2 (germline): SEHNR, FQNEAQ (reference sequence). The CDR3 protein is CAHVGGQGEADTQYF. The CDR3 DNA reads as TGTGCCCATGTGGGGGGACAGGGGGAAGCAGATACGCAGTATTTT.

V usage is TRBV2 and J usage is TRBJ2-1, with D hard to call. The CDR3 is 13 amino acids. Germline values: CDR1 SNHLY, CDR2 FYNNEI. Trimming stripped 3 bases from V and 4 bases from J, with 7 bases between. The CDR3 region has the DNA TGTGCCAGCAGTGATTCCGGTTACAATGAGCAGTTCTTC. As protein: CASSDSGYNEQFF.

The chain joins TRBV11-2 to TRBJ2-2, with a weak D call TRBD2 (6 bases). From germline, CDR1 is SGHAT and CDR2 FQNNGV. The CDR3 consists of 13 residues. The V gene lost 11 bases and the J gene lost 8 bases, with 18 bases spanning the gap. In DNA, the CDR3 is TGTGCCGGAGCAGCGGCGGGAAGGGGGGAGCTGTTTTTT. Translating gives CAGAAAGRGELFF.

The chain carries TRBV2 and TRBJ2-6; D unresolved. The CDR3 is 17 amino acids. V was cut by 7 bases and J by 0 bases, with 16 bases left in between. Germline CDR1 SNHLY, CDR2 FYNNEI. The CDR3 region is CASMTSQSSSGANVLTF. CDR3 bases: TGTGCCAGCATGACTTCGCAGTCCTCCTCTGGGGCCAACGTCCTGACTTTC.

V is TRBV30 and J is TRBJ2-1, with D uncertain. The CDR3 loop spans 14 amino acids. V was trimmed by 2 bases and J by 7 bases, leaving 15 bases between them. Germline V gene data show CDR1 as GTSNPN and CDR2 as SVGIG (reference sequence). The CDR3 DNA reads as TGTGCCTGGAGTACTATCATAACCGGTAATGAGCAGTTCTTC. This sequence encodes CAWSTIITGNEQFF.

J is TRBJ1-1 and V is TRBV6-5; a possible D gene is TRBD1 (5 bases). V was clipped by 7 bases and J by 6 bases, with 12 bases between them. Germline V CDR1 and CDR2: MNHEY, SVGAGI. The CDR3 sequence is 12 residues long. CDR3 residues: CASTTPGSEAFF. The DNA of the CDR3 is TGTGCCAGCACAACACCAGGGTCTGAAGCTTTCTTT.

This chain joins TRBV6-1 and TRBJ2-5; possibly TRBD1 for D (6 bases). This CDR3 is 14 amino acids long. Looked up from germline, CDR1 is MNHNS and CDR2 is SASEGT. The V end lost 10 bases, the J end lost 1 base, and 16 bases lay between the germline ends. The CDR3 DNA reads TGTGCCACCAATTTCCGGGACACCCAAGAGACCCAGTACTTC. This codes for CATNFRDTQETQYF.

The J gene is TRBJ1-3, the V gene TRBV5-1; TRBD1 might be the D (5 bases). Germline CDR1 reads SGHRS; CDR2 reads YFSETQ. V gave up 1 base and J gave up 0 bases, with 8 bases separating them. The CDR3 is 15 amino acids. CDR3 nucleotides: TGCGCCAGCAGCTTGATTGGGGCCTCTGGAAACACCATATATTTT. Translating gives CASSLIGASGNTIYF.

This chain links TRBV19 with TRBJ1-2; possible D gene TRBD1, 6 bases. This CDR3 region has 13 residues. V lost 0 bases, J lost 8 bases, and 10 bases lay in between. CDR1 is LNHDA and CDR2 is SQIVND in the germline V gene (reference sequence). The CDR3 DNA follows: TGTGCCAGTAGTATAGATACAGGGAGAGGCTACACCTTC. Translated: CASSIDTGRGYTF.

The rearrangement joins TRBV2 to TRBJ2-7, with D possibly matching TRBD1 (6 bases). The CDR3 has 12 residues. Germline V gene data show CDR1 as SNHLY and CDR2 as FYNNEI. Trimming stripped 7 bases from V and 7 bases from J, with 14 bases between. CDR3 amino acids: CASNEGTGEQYF. CDR3 nucleotide sequence: TGTGCCAGCAACGAGGGCACAGGGGAGCAGTACTTC.

The V and J genes are TRBV4-1 and TRBJ2-2; a possible D gene is TRBD2 (5 bases). The germline V gene encodes CDR1 MGHRA and CDR2 YSYEKL. V shed 3 bases and J shed 2 bases, with 13 bases lying between them. The CDR3 consists of 16 residues. The CDR3 DNA follows: TGCGCCAGCAGCCAGGGAAGAGGGAGTAACACCGGGGAGCTGTTTTTT. This translates into CASSQGRGSNTGELFF.

V and J are TRBV5-6 and TRBJ2-7; D is possibly TRBD2 (6 bases). The CDR3 sequence is 14 residues long. Germline CDR1 and CDR2: SGHDT and YYEEEE. Trimming pared 0 bases from V and 9 bases from J, leaving 16 bases between. CDR3 DNA: TGTGCCAGCAGCTTGGATGTAAGAAGGGGAGGGCAGTACTTC. Amino acids: CASSLDVRRGGQYF.